Presented here are 19 T cell receptor beta chains from one specimen sequenced in a study of T cell responses to AZD1222 COVID-19 vaccine (dated by TCRdb to the early 2020s). Explained via the paper, the time point label denotes: baseline before first vaccination. The meaning of the sample's treatment or condition label: meningococcal conjugate vaccine given as trial control. The library was built by means of the immunoSEQ multiplex PCR assay. The table was pulled from immuneACCESS by TCRdb, which kept in-frame rearrangements only. Such tables lose some clones; where checked, under half of the loss comes from unresolved V genes, and the rest has no known cause. The sample includes more than 95,000 clones, with 80% to 90% observed a single time. Together, the top ten hold roughly 3.9% of the sample. The source material was peripheral blood, sampled on day 0 of MenACWY control vaccination. These receptors were taken from an adult in good health.

The chain carries TRBV18 and TRBJ1-6; possible D gene TRBD1, 6 bases. The CDR3 covers 14 residues. Germline loops: CDR1 KGHSH, CDR2 LQKENI. V was shortened by 3 bases and J by 7 bases, with 10 bases between the two germline ends. The CDR3 spells CASSPSTGNSPLHF. The CDR3, as DNA: TGTGCCAGCTCACCTTCCACAGGGAATTCACCCCTCCACTTT.

There are a few counts of this clone. The chain employs TRBV5-6 and TRBJ1-1; TRBD1 agrees at 8 bases. Looked up from germline, CDR1 is SGHDT and CDR2 is YYEEEE. The CDR3 is made up of 14 amino acids. The trim removed 4 bases at V and 5 bases at J, leaving 7 bases unmatched. DNA of the CDR3: TGTGCCAGCAGCGCCGGACAGGGAAGGACTGAAGCTTTCTTT. It specifies CASSAGQGRTEAFF. The full variable domain, in which reference TRBV5-6 and TRBJ1-1 provide the parts outside the CDR3, is DAGVTQSPTHLIKTRGQQVTLRCSPKSGHDTVSWYQQALGQGPQFIFQYYEEEERQRGNFPDRFSGHQFPNYSSELNVNALLLGDSALYLCASSAGQGRTEAFFGQGTRLTVV.

The rearrangement joins TRBV9 to TRBJ2-2; 8 bases match TRBD1. Per the germline V gene, CDR1 is SGDLS and CDR2 is YYNGEE. V lost 0 bases, J lost 4 bases, and 5 bases stayed unmatched. This CDR3 is built from 16 residues. CDR3 loop: CASSVVGDRPTGELFF. CDR3 DNA: TGTGCCAGCAGCGTAGTCGGGGACAGGCCCACCGGGGAGCTGTTTTTT. The whole variable domain, remainder taken from reference TRBV9 and TRBJ2-2, is DSGVTQTPKHLITATGQRVTLRCSPRSGDLSVYWYQQSLDQGLQFLIQYYNGEERAKGNILERFSAQQFPDLHSELNLSSLELGDSALYFCASSVVGDRPTGELFFGEGSRLTVL.

The chain combines TRBV28 with TRBJ1-1, with TRBD1 matching over 12 bases. In germline, CDR1 is MDHEN, CDR2 SYDVKM. The CDR3 extends over 16 amino acids. The V gene end was trimmed by 9 bases and the J gene end by 5 bases; junction bases not matched to a gene: 13. Here the CDR3 DNA reads TGTGCCAGTGGGGGGACAGGGGGCTATAGGGGAACTGAAGCTTTCTTT. Amino acid sequence: CASGGTGGYRGTEAFF.

The V call is TRBV18, the J call TRBJ1-3; D remains ambiguous. The V and J ends lost 1 base and 0 bases respectively, with 7 bases between them. CDR3 length equals 15 residues. The germline V gene encodes CDR1 KGHSH and CDR2 LQKENI. CDR3 bases: TGTGCCAGCTCACCACTAACAGACTCTGGAAACACCATATATTTT. Translating it yields CASSPLTDSGNTIYF.

The V call is TRBV19, the J call TRBJ1-1; weak D call: TRBD1 (6 bases). The CDR3 covers 17 residues. Germline values: CDR1 LNHDA, CDR2 SQIVND (reference sequence). V lost 3 bases and J 0 bases, leaving 17 bases between the germline ends. The CDR3 nucleotides are TGTGCCAGTAGTATGGGTACAGGGAGGGGAATGAACACTGAAGCTTTCTTT. Translated, it gives CASSMGTGRGMNTEAFF. The full variable domain, in which reference TRBV19 and TRBJ1-1 provide the parts outside the CDR3, is DGGITQSPKYLFRKEGQNVTLSCEQNLNHDAMYWYRQDPGQGLRLIYYSQIVNDFQKGDIAEGYSVSREKKESFPLTVTSAQKNPTAFYLCASSMGTGRGMNTEAFFGQGTRLTVV.

The chain is built from TRBV5-1 and TRBJ1-5; TRBD1 is a possible D gene (6 bases). The CDR3 is made up of 14 amino acids. The V and J ends lost 4 bases and 1 base respectively, with 9 bases between them. Germline values: CDR1 SGHRS, CDR2 YFSETQ. The chain's CDR3 is CASSPTGSNQPQHF. The DNA of the CDR3 is TGCGCCAGCAGCCCGACAGGAAGCAATCAGCCCCAGCATTTT.

The chain uses TRBV12-5 and TRBJ2-3, with TRBD2 matching 11 bases. Germline V gene lookup returns CDR1 LGHNT and CDR2 FRNRAP. The CDR3 runs 16 residues. The V segment lost 4 bases and the J segment 3 bases; nucleotides outside the gene matches: 6. Here the CDR3 reads CASGWMTSGATDTQYF. CDR3 coding DNA: TGTGCTAGTGGTTGGATGACTAGCGGGGCAACAGATACGCAGTATTTT. Based on the CDR3 plus reference TRBV12-5 and TRBJ2-3, the full variable domain is DARVTQTPRHKVTEMGQEVTMRCQPILGHNTVFWYRQTMMQGLELLAYFRNRAPLDDSGMPKDRFSAEMPDATLATLKIQPSEPRDSAVYFCASGWMTSGATDTQYFGPGTRLTVL.

The rearrangement links TRBV4-1 to TRBJ1-5, with D maybe TRBD1 (5 bases). V lost 4 bases, J lost 5 bases, and 12 bases lay in between. CDR3 length: 14 amino acids. Per germline, CDR1 MGHRA and CDR2 YSYEKL. The CDR3 protein is CASSPQGSYQPQHF. The CDR3 coding sequence is TGCGCCAGCAGCCCCCAGGGTTCCTATCAGCCCCAGCATTTT.

The genes are TRBV28 and TRBJ1-3; D perhaps matches TRBD1 (5 bases). The germline V gene has CDR1 MDHEN and CDR2 SYDVKM. This CDR3 contains 14 residues. With 7 bases removed from V and 4 bases from J, the gap between germline ends came to 14 bases. The CDR3 sequence is CASTAAGIGNTIYF. CDR3 coding DNA: TGTGCCAGCACCGCGGCAGGGATCGGAAACACCATATATTTT.

The chain couples TRBV28 to TRBJ1-5; D uncertain. Per the germline V gene, CDR1 is MDHEN and CDR2 is SYDVKM. This CDR3 has 15 amino acids. V lost 4 bases, J lost 0 bases, and 10 bases lay in between. The CDR3 protein is CASSSPGNSNQPQHF. Written as DNA, the CDR3 is TGTGCCAGCAGTTCCCCGGGGAATAGCAATCAGCCCCAGCATTTT.

The DNA for the CDR3 is TGTGCCAGCAGGAATGACAGAACTAGCTCCTATAATTCACCCCTCCACTTT. Encoded protein: CASRNDRTSSYNSPLHF. This sequence joins TRBV7-8 and TRBJ1-6, with TRBD1 as a possible D gene (5 bases). Germline V gene sequence: CDR1 SGHVS, CDR2 FQNEAQ. The V and J ends lost 6 bases and 0 bases respectively, with 15 bases between them. This CDR3 region has 17 residues.

This chain joins TRBV3-1 (or the pseudogene TRBV3-2) and TRBJ1-1; perhaps TRBD1 as D (6 bases). Germline CDR1 reads LGHDT; CDR2 reads YNNKEL (reference sequence). V was trimmed by 7 bases and J by 3 bases, leaving 18 bases between them. This CDR3 spans 15 amino acids. The CDR3 loop is CASKNRVGVDTEAFF. For the CDR3, the DNA is TGTGCCAGCAAAAACAGGGTTGGCGTGGACACTGAAGCTTTCTTT.

The chain links TRBV7-7 to TRBJ2-5; 9 bases align to TRBD2. Germline CDR1 SSHAT, CDR2 FNYEAQ (reference sequence). After removal of 1 base from V and 2 bases from J, the junction contained 5 bases not matched to a gene. This CDR3 region has 16 residues. The CDR3 sequence is CASSLVGGGAQETQYF. The CDR3 DNA reads TGTGCCAGCAGCTTAGTGGGCGGGGGGGCTCAAGAGACCCAGTACTTC.

The J gene is TRBJ2-3, the V gene TRBV29-1; no clear D gene. Trimming shortened V by 5 bases and J by 2 bases, and 11 bases separated the two germline ends. The germline V gene encodes CDR1 SQVTM and CDR2 ANQGSEA. The CDR3 loop spans 13 amino acids. The DNA for the CDR3 is TGCAGCGTTAGGAGCGCCAACACAGATACGCAGTATTTT. It yields the protein CSVRSANTDTQYF.

The V and J genes are TRBV12-3 or TRBV12-4 and TRBJ2-3; no reliable D call. This CDR3 has 11 residues. V was cut by 5 bases and J by 5 bases, with 5 bases left in between. The CDR3 here is CASSTVDTQYF. The CDR3 DNA is TGTGCCAGCAGTACCGTAGATACGCAGTATTTT.

V and J are TRBV11-1 and TRBJ2-7; 9 bases agree with TRBD1. V shed 3 bases and J 4 bases; nucleotides not matched to a gene: 1. In germline, CDR1 is SGHAT, CDR2 FQDESV (reference sequence). This CDR3 is 13 amino acids long. The DNA for the CDR3 is TGTGCCAGCAGCTTCGGACAGGGGTACGAGCAGTACTTC. Translated: CASSFGQGYEQYF.

This clone has just one count. The gene calls are TRBV20-1 and TRBJ2-4, with D possibly TRBD2 on 5 matching bases. This CDR3 contains 11 residues. Germline CDR1 DFQATT, CDR2 SNEGSKA (reference sequence). Trimming cost V 4 bases and J 9 bases, with 10 bases left between them. This CDR3 reads CSAKSGSIQYF. As DNA, the CDR3 is TGCAGTGCTAAATCTGGGAGCATTCAGTACTTC.

The chain is built from TRBV18 and TRBJ1-6; D unresolved. Germline CDR1 and CDR2: KGHSH and LQKENI. There are 15 residues in the CDR3. Trimming left V 4 bases short and J 8 bases short, with 15 bases between. The CDR3 nucleotides are TGTGCCAGCTCACTCCTTGGGAATGGGGATTCACCCCTCCACTTT. Translated: CASSLLGNGDSPLHF.